This T cell receptor beta chain was captured by sequencing in a study of blood T cell repertoires in COVID-19. Study summary: Samples representing acute and convalescent COVID-19 were sourced from the United States, Italy and Spain. T cells, B-cell-depleted T cells, or PBMCs supplied cDNA or gDNA.

As originally analysed: Estimation of nucleated cell counts relied on the amplification of reference gene primers. TCRdb's table, derived via immunoSEQ multiplex PCR, lists solely in-frame clones and lacks some. V and J calls plus clone size are reproduced from that table; the DNA served to infer D and trimming. The table has some 380,000 clones, 81% seen once; the top ten hold 0.85% to 1.3%. The ends were cut back, 2 bases at V and 10 bases at J, with 20 bases in the middle. This CDR3 contains 15 residues. Germline-derived CDR1 and CDR2 are MDHEN and SYDVKM. The chain recombines TRBV28 with TRBJ1-1; a possible D gene is TRBD1 (5 bases). The specimen sequenced was peripheral blood. The clonotype originates from a human donor with acute or convalescent COVID-19. The donor label of this sample is uncertain. The CDR3 DNA sequence: TGTGCCAGCAGTTTACACGGGACCAACCTGGGGGGAGCTTTCTTT. Protein: CASSLHGTNLGGAFF.